This TCR beta chain appears in the sequencing data of a study of T cells after posttransplantation cyclophosphamide. Sequenced by immunoSEQ multiplex PCR; TCRdb stores in-frame clones only, minus some. The sample shows about 3,300 clones, 78% of them seen only once. This CDR3 comprises 16 residues. Trimming took 5 bases from V and 0 from J, leaving 13 bases between them. Germline V gives CDR1 LNHDA, CDR2 SQIVND (reference sequence). On the day of bone marrow donation, the related graft donor provided peripheral blood. The chain recombines TRBV19 with TRBJ2-2; tentative D call: TRBD1 (6 bases). Material for sequencing was memory CD8+ T cells sorted from blood. This receptor was taken from a woman aged 55 to 70 in good health, CMV-negative, and a related stem cell transplant donor. The CDR3 sequence: CASSLQGATNTGELFF. The CDR3, as DNA: TGTGCCAGTAGTCTACAGGGCGCCACGAACACCGGGGAGCTGTTTTTT.